This T cell receptor beta chain was retrieved from a study of blood T cells in healthy people across ages (dated by TCRdb to between 2014 and 2017). Regarding the research as a whole: In model experiments, template switching captured roughly one uniquely barcoded TCR beta cDNA molecule for every two T cells. The study measured age-related changes in TCR beta repertoire diversity using deep sequencing normalized with unique cDNA molecular identifiers. The donors were divided into four age groups: young (average around 16 years), middle-aged (about 40), aged (about 62) and long-lived (around 87). To avoid experimental bias, donors of different ages were spread randomly across the sequencing lanes. Two additional independent replicas of 1 million unique cDNA reads from the same blood draw were analyzed for two donors (one aged 18 to 30 and one aged 80 or older). Paper-wide results and their limitations: As age increased, observed TCR beta diversity per million T cells dropped in a roughly linear way, and a significant reduction was already evident by age about 40. Because the CMV infection status of the donors was unknown, age-related changes in expanded clonotypes may potentially have been confounded. Estimates of total diversity based on one million sequenced T cells were regarded as lower bounds and as underestimates. The percentage of naive T cells measured by flow cytometry correlated strongly with observed TCR beta diversity. Conclusive comparison of naive and antigen-experienced compartments was prevented by the profiling of bulk unsorted PBMCs. The long-lived group showed more naive CD4+ T cells, fewer expanded clones and increased TCR diversity than the aged group, suggesting age selection.

With regard to this clonotype: The clone's antigen remains unknown. Per-nucleotide qualities are absent, and no much larger clonotype sits a single base away.

The roughly 37 donors, aged about 6 to 100 years, were systemically healthy Caucasian individuals from Russia. Each donor gave approximately 9.4 milliliters of peripheral blood, drawn into EDTA-treated Vacutainer tubes. PBMCs were isolated by Ficoll-Paque density-gradient centrifugation, with at least 6.5 million obtained per sample. Trizol reagent was used to extract total RNA from PBMCs, with at least 5.5 micrograms per sample. For every donor, flow cytometry on a PBMC aliquot measured the percentage of naive CD45RAhigh/CD27high T cells. CDR1 and CDR2, per the germline V gene, are MGHRA and YSYEKL. CDR3 length: 17 amino acids, cysteine to phenylalanine. Just the 51-base CDR3 DNA is kept, in frame starting at base 1. Trimming at the junction amounts to 4 bases on V and 5 bases on J, and the germline ends lie 21 bases apart. The library was produced with 5' RACE. Sequenced on an Illumina HiSeq 2500. A second roughly 7 to 12 cycle PCR used a sample-barcoded 5' primer and a J-beta primer mix. A template-switch 5' adaptor carrying 12 random nucleotides introduced a unique molecular identifier onto each TCR beta cDNA molecule. At least 2.5 million CDR3-containing paired-end reads were obtained from each sample. First-strand cDNA was synthesized from all RNA with the Mint cDNA synthesis kit, primed by a TRBC-specific oligonucleotide. All cDNA was treated with uracil-DNA glycosylase and then went through a first 18-cycle PCR with the universal primers M1SS and BC2_uni_R. The authors' pipeline ran thus. Normalization of each sample was performed by random selection of 1 million high-quality reads, each carrying a distinct molecular identifier. Reads sharing molecular identifiers were discarded rather than binned into consensus sequences. MiTCR, with a Q25 quality threshold and the strictest error-elimination algorithm, was used for CDR3 identification, clonotype clustering and error correction. A nonparametric unseen species model using Euler transformation provided a lower-bound estimate of total TCR beta diversity. The raw public reads went through TCRdb reprocessing: fastp at Q25, MiXCR clone calling, in-frame beta chains kept. Here each entry gathers all rows of one CDR3 protein and keeps the most common genes and DNA. The V and J calls and clone size come from TCRdb's table, not from the authors' own analysis. This sample lists some 1.4 million distinct CDR3 sequences; 42% were detected once. The ten biggest clones cover roughly 8.2% of the sample.

The clonotype was recovered from a young woman in good health. Sequencing was carried out using blood. The chain employs TRBV4-1 and TRBJ2-1; perhaps TRBD1 is the D gene, with 5 bases matching. The CDR3 corresponds to CASSLPWQGVTHNEQFF. DNA sequence: TGCGCCAGCAGCCTACCGTGGCAGGGTGTAACTCACAATGAGCAGTTCTTC.